Shown below are 8 T cell receptor beta chains from a single sample sequenced in a study of T-cell reconstitution after alpha-beta-depleted transplantation in children. During its preparation, the TCRbeta library received unique molecular identifiers. TCRdb used MiXCR to reprocess the PCR reads, holding one entry per CDR3 protein. The data hold around 680,000 distinct CDR3 sequences, with roughly 15% observed a single time. The sample was PBMCs from the stem cell graft donor, taken from the stem cell graft. All receptors come from a human donor who donated a stem cell graft to a child with acute myeloid leukemia.

In its sample, this clonotype was seen a few times. The chain is built from TRBV12-3 or TRBV12-4 and TRBJ2-3, with no clear D. The CDR3 is made up of 15 amino acids. Trimming took 3 bases from V and 0 from J, leaving 10 bases between them. The CDR3, as DNA: TGTGCCAGCAGTTTTCCCCCCCCGAGCACAGATACGCAGTATTTT. Translated, it gives CASSFPPPSTDTQYF.

This clonotype was detected ten times or more. CDR3 sequence reads: CSIGREAGEQFF. The CDR3 coding sequence is TGCAGCATAGGACGGGAGGCGGGGGAGCAGTTCTTC. The V and J genes are TRBV29-1 and TRBJ2-1; 7 nucleotides align to TRBD2. The CDR3 has 12 residues. CDR1 is SQVTM and CDR2 is ANQGSEA in the germline V gene. Germline trimming cut 8 bases from V and 10 bases from J; bases unmatched to any gene: 11.

This clonotype was seen many times. The chain links TRBV6-4 to TRBJ2-1, with D perhaps assigned TRBD1 or TRBD2 (6 bases each). The V end lost 0 bases, the J end lost 7 bases, and 10 bases lay between the germline ends. In germline, CDR1 is MRHNA, CDR2 SNTAGT. The CDR3 totals 14 residues. CDR3 nucleotide sequence: TGTGCCAGCAGTGACTCGAGGGGGGCAAATGAGCAGTTCTTC. It translates to CASSDSRGANEQFF.

The chain couples TRBV13 to TRBJ2-2, with D perhaps TRBD1 (6 bases). CDR3 length: 13 amino acids. The germline V and J ends were trimmed by 10 bases and 3 bases, with 12 bases remaining between them. Germline V lookup: CDR1 PRHDT, CDR2 FYEKMQ (reference sequence). Here the CDR3 DNA reads TGTGCCATCAGTAACAGGGACACCGGGGAGCTGTTTTTT. This gives the protein CAISNRDTGELFF.

This clonotype has a handful of counts. The chain couples TRBV24-1 to TRBJ2-1, with 7 nucleotides matching TRBD2. The CDR3 is made up of 14 amino acids. The ends lost 9 bases at V and 4 bases at J; junction bases unmatched: 8. Germline-derived CDR1 and CDR2 are KGHDR and SFDVKD. This CDR3 reads CATAGRGKYNEQFF. The CDR3 DNA reads as TGTGCCACCGCGGGGCGGGGGAAGTACAATGAGCAGTTCTTC.

In this sample, this clonotype turned up many times. The chain uses TRBV7-2 and TRBJ2-7; the match to TRBD2 covers 12 bases. V lost 1 base and J lost 2; bases outside the gene matches: 3. Germline V gene sequence: CDR1 SGHTA, CDR2 FQGNSA. This CDR3 contains 16 residues. In DNA, the CDR3 is TGTGCCAGCAGCTTAGGACCTAGCGGGGGGGCCTACGAGCAGTACGTC. This encodes CASSLGPSGGAYEQYV.

This clonotype was counted many times. The rearrangement uses TRBV5-1 and TRBJ1-1; no reliable D call. Germline V gene lookup returns CDR1 SGHRS and CDR2 YFSETQ. The germline V and J ends were trimmed by 0 bases and 5 bases, with 14 bases remaining between them. The CDR3 sequence is 15 residues long. Here the CDR3 DNA reads TGCGCCAGCAGCTTGGACTCGGGGTCGAGGACTGAAGCTTTCTTT. Translating it yields CASSLDSGSRTEAFF.

This clonotype came up many times. The CDR3: CASSISGGAQETQYF. The CDR3 DNA sequence: TGTGCCAGCAGCATTAGCGGGGGGGCCCAAGAGACCCAGTACTTC. V and J are TRBV12-3 or TRBV12-4 and TRBJ2-5; 11 bases agree with TRBD2. This CDR3 is 15 amino acids long. With 6 bases clipped from V and 1 base from J, the junction kept 4 bases outside the gene matches.